The 2 T cell receptor beta chains given below trace back to one sample, sequenced in a study of radiotherapy plus CTLA-4 blockade in lung cancer. Produced via immunoSEQ multiplex PCR; TCRdb's table is partial and in-frame only. The sample carries more than 80,000 clones, over 75% recorded once. The specimen comprised peripheral blood, sampled from a patient treated with radiotherapy plus ipilimumab. The receptor set was obtained from a human donor with non-small cell lung cancer that progressed on radiotherapy plus ipilimumab. Some clones in this sample may be carry-over from other donors' samples.

The CDR3 sequence: CASSKGLAQETQYF. CDR3 nucleotides: TGTGCCAGTAGTAAAGGACTAGCCCAAGAGACCCAGTACTTC. The J gene is TRBJ2-5, the V gene TRBV19, with 8 bases lining up with TRBD2. Germline loops: CDR1 LNHDA, CDR2 SQIVND (reference sequence). The J segment lost 1 base and the V segment lost 4 bases, leaving 2 bases of the junction unmatched. The CDR3 is made up of 14 amino acids.

This clone was recorded only once. V gene TRBV11-3 combines with J gene TRBJ2-1; weak D call: TRBD2 (5 bases). The V and J ends lost 0 bases and 7 bases respectively, with 13 bases between them. The CDR3 is 15 amino acids. Germline V gene data show CDR1 as SGHNT and CDR2 as YENEEA. The chain's CDR3 is CASSLDAGLWNEQFF. The CDR3 nucleotides read TGTGCCAGCAGCTTAGACGCGGGCCTGTGGAATGAGCAGTTCTTC.